This record concerns one T cell receptor (beta chain) sequence. Its antigen is still unknown. The data stem from a study of shared clonotypes between healthy human individuals. The V and J ends lost 4 bases and 4 bases, in that order; junction bases with no gene match: 6. The CDR3 spans 16 residues. Per germline, CDR1 LNHDA and CDR2 SQIVND (reference sequence). TCRdb's copy holds only in-frame clones and misses some; the assay was immunoSEQ multiplex PCR. The sample shows about 700,000 clones, 74% of them seen only once. Whole-study findings and limits: Only blood was sampled; tissue repertoires likely differ. Naive CD4 clonotype sharing across a few donors was 5% to 6%. Clonotype sharing levels among donors were expected to vary with sequencing depth.

Input material: memory CD4+ T cells sorted from blood. Subset reported: CD45RA-negative fraction. The rearrangement uses TRBV19 and TRBJ2-2, with 10 bases fitting TRBD1. The receptor comes from a woman between 25 and 40 years old in good health. This CDR3 reads CASSTGQGYPTGELFF. In DNA, the CDR3 is TGTGCCAGTAGTACGGGACAGGGGTACCCCACCGGGGAGCTGTTTTTT.